Listed below are T cell receptor beta chains from one sample, sequenced in a study of graft-versus-host responses after intestinal transplantation. Clones were sequenced by immunoSEQ multiplex PCR, and TCRdb holds only the in-frame ones, with some missing. The repertoire holds thousands of clones, approximately 84% seen once, with 6.5% to 7.5% in the top ten. Specimen: ileum tissue, collected 105 days after intestinal transplantation. The receptor set was obtained from a human patient who received an intestinal transplant, so some T cells may come from the graft donor. Each CDR3 is given without its conserved first and last residue.

j_call | v_call | cdr3_aa
TRBJ1-6 | TRBV6-5 | ASGGTPNSPLH
TRBJ2-7 | TRBV4-1 | ASSTLLEYEQY
TRBJ2-7 | TRBV5-6 | ASSLGGTASYEQY
TRBJ2-6 | TRBV5-4 | ASSLPVFSGANVLT
TRBJ2-7 | TRBV18 | ASSSGTGRNEQY
TRBJ2-3 | TRBV6-4 | ASSGSGTDTQY
TRBJ1-1 | TRBV7-4 | ASSLKQPKEAF
TRBJ2-3 | TRBV7-8 | ASSRWTSGSSSTDTQY
TRBJ2-1 | TRBV5-1 | ASGLAGASGNEQF
TRBJ1-5 | TRBV21-1 | ASSKVPSNQPQH
TRBJ1-6 | TRBV21-1 | ASTKEDGDNSPLH
TRBJ1-5 | TRBV5-1 | ASSLAGTYNQPQH
TRBJ1-2 | TRBV9 | ASSGLRDNYGYT
TRBJ2-1 | TRBV12-5 | ASGLILGGEQF
TRBJ2-1 | TRBV11-1 | ASSSPTSNEQF
TRBJ2-2 | TRBV28 | ASSFRDRVTGELF
TRBJ1-2 | TRBV13 | ASSFRGFYGYT
TRBJ1-3 | TRBV4-1 | ASSQGDNSGNTIY
TRBJ2-4 | TRBV27 | ASSLGNIQY
TRBJ1-2 | TRBV19 | ASSIGDRGHYGYT
TRBJ1-5 | TRBV25-1 | ASSEQGNQPQH
TRBJ1-1 | TRBV9 | ASSVVDRALNTEAF
TRBJ2-2 | TRBV27 | ASSLLMRGAGELF
TRBJ1-2 | TRBV18 | ASSPRRVGANYGYT
TRBJ1-5 | TRBV7-2 | ASSLVWDQPQH
TRBJ2-1 | TRBV27 | ASCPGQGSPYSYNEQF
TRBJ1-3 | TRBV19 | ASTTHTSGNTIY
TRBJ2-5 | TRBV25-1 | ASSEPGRETQY
TRBJ1-2 | TRBV5-1 | ASSSYRGGNYGYT
TRBJ1-5 | TRBV6-4 | ASSADSNQPQH
TRBJ2-1 | TRBV4-2 | ASSHQLAYEQF
TRBJ2-1 | TRBV7-6 | ASSSLTLGVGNEQF
TRBJ2-3 | TRBV2 | ASSGSGSDTQY
TRBJ2-5 | TRBV7-6 | ASSLGLAGGQETQY